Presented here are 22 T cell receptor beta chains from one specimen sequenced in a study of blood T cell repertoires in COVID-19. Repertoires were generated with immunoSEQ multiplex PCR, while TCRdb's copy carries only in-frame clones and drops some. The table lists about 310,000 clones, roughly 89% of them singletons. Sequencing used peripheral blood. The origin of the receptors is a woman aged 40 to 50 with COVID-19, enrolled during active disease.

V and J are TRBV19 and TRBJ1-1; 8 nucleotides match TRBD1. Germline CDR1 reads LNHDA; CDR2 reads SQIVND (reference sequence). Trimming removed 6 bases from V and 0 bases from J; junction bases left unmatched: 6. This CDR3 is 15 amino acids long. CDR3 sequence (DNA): TGTGCCAGTAGCACCACAGGGGGAATGAACACTGAAGCTTTCTTT. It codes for CASSTTGGMNTEAFF.

The DNA for the CDR3 is TGTGCCAGTAGTACCGGCCGGCTACAGGGAACTAATGAAAAACTGTTTTTT. This translates into CASSTGRLQGTNEKLFF. The rearrangement joins TRBV19 to TRBJ1-4; possibly TRBD1 for D (6 bases). Germline V gene data show CDR1 as LNHDA and CDR2 as SQIVND (reference sequence). Trimming removed 4 bases from V and 1 base from J, with 16 bases in between. This CDR3 has 17 amino acids.

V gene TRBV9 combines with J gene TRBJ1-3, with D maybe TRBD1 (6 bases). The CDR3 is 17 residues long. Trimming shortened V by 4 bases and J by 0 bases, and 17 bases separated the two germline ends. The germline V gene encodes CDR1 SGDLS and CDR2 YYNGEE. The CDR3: CASSNFQTGLSGNTIYF. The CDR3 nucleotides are TGTGCCAGCAGCAACTTTCAGACAGGCCTCTCTGGAAACACCATATATTTT. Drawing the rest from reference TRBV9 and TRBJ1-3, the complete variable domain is DSGVTQTPKHLITATGQRVTLRCSPRSGDLSVYWYQQSLDQGLQFLIQYYNGEERAKGNILERFSAQQFPDLHSELNLSSLELGDSALYFCASSNFQTGLSGNTIYFGEGSWLTVV.

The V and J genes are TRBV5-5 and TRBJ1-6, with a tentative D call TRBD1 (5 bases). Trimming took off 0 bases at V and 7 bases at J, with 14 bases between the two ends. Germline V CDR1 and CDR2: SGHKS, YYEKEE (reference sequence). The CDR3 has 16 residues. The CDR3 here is CASSLVRKGVNSPLHF. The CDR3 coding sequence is TGTGCCAGCAGCTTGGTCAGGAAAGGGGTCAATTCACCCCTCCACTTT.

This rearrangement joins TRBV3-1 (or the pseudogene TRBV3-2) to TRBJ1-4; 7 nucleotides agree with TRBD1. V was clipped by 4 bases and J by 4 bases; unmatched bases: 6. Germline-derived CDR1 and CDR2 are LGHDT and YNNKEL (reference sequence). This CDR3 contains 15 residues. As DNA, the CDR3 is TGTGCCAGCAGCCCCTCGACAGGGCTTAATGAAAAACTGTTTTTT. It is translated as CASSPSTGLNEKLFF.

DNA of the CDR3: TGTGCCAGCAGTTACTCGATGGTAGGGGGGGCGCATGAAAATGAGCAGTTCTTC. As protein: CASSYSMVGGAHENEQFF. The chain couples TRBV6-2 or TRBV6-3 to TRBJ2-1; D is possibly TRBD2 (7 bases). The CDR3 runs 18 residues. Germline CDR1 MNHEY, CDR2 SVGEGT. Deletions cut 0 bases from V and 7 bases from J, with 22 bases between.

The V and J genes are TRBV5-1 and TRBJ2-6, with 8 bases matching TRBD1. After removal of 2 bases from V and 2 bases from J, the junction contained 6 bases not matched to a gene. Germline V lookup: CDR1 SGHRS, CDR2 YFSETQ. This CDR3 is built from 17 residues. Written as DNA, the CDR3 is TGCGCCAGCAGCTTCGGACAGGGTTCAACTGGGGCCAACGTCCTGACTTTC. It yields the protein CASSFGQGSTGANVLTF.

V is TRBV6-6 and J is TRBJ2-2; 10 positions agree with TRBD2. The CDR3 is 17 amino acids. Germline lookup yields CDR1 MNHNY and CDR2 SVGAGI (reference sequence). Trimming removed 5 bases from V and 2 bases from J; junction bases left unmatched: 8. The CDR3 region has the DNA TGTGCCAGCAGTCCAAGGACTAGCGGATATAACACCGGGGAGCTGTTTTTT. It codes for CASSPRTSGYNTGELFF.

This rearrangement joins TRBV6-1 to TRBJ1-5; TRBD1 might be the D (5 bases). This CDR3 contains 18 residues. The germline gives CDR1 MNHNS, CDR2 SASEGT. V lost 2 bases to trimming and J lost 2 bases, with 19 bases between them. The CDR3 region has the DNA TGTGCCAGCAGTGAAATATCCCGGGCAGGGTGGGGCAATCAGCCCCAGCATTTT. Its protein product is CASSEISRAGWGNQPQHF.

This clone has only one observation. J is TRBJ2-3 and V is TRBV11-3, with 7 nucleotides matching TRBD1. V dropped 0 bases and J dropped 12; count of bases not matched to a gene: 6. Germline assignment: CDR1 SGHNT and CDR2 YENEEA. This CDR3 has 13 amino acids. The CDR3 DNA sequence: TGTGCCAGCAGCTTAGATACGGACAGGCCCCAGTATTTT. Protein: CASSLDTDRPQYF.

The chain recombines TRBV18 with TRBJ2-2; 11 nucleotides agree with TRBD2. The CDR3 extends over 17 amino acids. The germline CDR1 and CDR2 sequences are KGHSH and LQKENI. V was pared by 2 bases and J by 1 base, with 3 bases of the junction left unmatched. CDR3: CASSPVAGGLNTGELFF. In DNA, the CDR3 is TGTGCCAGCTCACCAGTAGCGGGAGGGCTGAACACCGGGGAGCTGTTTTTT.

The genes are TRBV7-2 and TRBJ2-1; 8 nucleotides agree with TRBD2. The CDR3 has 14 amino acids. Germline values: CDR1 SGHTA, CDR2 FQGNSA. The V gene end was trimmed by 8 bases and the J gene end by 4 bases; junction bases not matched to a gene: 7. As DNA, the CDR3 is TGTGCCAGCTCTACCGGGACTAGGTACAATGAGCAGTTCTTC. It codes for CASSTGTRYNEQFF.

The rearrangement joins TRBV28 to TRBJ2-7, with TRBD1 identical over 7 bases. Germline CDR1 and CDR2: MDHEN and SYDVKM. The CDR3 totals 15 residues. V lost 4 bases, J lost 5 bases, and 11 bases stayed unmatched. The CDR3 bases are TGTGCCAGCAGTTCCCCCGGGACAGCGCGTCACGAGCAGTACTTC. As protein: CASSSPGTARHEQYF.

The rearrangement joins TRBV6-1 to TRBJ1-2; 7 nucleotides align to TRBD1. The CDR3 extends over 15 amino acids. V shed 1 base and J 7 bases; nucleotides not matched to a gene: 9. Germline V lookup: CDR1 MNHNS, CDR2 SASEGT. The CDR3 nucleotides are TGTGCCAGCAGTGAAGTGTTCAGGGGGGTGAGTGGCTACACCTTC. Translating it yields CASSEVFRGVSGYTF.

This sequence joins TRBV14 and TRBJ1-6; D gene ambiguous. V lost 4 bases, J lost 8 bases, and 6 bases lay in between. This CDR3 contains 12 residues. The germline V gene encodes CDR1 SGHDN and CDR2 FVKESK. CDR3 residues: CASSRSYSPLHF. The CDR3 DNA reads TGTGCCAGCAGCCGTAGCTATTCACCCCTCCACTTT.

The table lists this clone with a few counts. CDR3 amino acids: CASSLKKLGRDRYTF. The CDR3 nucleotides are TGTGCCAGCAGTCTTAAAAAATTAGGGCGGGATCGCTACACCTTC. V gene TRBV6-5 combines with J gene TRBJ1-2; D is unresolved. Trimming shortened V by 5 bases and J by 9 bases, and 22 bases separated the two germline ends. The germline V gene encodes CDR1 MNHEY and CDR2 SVGAGI. The CDR3 has 15 amino acids.

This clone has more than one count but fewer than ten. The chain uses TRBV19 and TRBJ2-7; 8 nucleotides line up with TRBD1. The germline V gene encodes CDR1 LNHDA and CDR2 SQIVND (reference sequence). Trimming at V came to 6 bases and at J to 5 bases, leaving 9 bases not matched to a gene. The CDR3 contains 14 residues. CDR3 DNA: TGTGCCAGTAGGGGTGGCGACAGGGGACACGAGCAGTACTTC. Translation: CASRGGDRGHEQYF.

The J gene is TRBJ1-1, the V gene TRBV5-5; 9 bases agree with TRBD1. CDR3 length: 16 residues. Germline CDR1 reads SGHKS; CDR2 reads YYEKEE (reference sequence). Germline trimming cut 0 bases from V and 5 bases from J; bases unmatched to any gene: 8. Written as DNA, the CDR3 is TGTGCCAGCAGCTTGGATACAGGGGGCCACCCGACTGAAGCTTTCTTT. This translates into CASSLDTGGHPTEAFF.

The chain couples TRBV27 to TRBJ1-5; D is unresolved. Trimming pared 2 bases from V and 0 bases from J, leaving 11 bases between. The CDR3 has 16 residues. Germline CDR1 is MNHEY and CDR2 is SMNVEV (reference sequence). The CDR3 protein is CASSLGAPGSNQPQHF. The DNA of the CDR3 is TGTGCCAGCAGTTTAGGCGCACCGGGTAGCAATCAGCCCCAGCATTTT.

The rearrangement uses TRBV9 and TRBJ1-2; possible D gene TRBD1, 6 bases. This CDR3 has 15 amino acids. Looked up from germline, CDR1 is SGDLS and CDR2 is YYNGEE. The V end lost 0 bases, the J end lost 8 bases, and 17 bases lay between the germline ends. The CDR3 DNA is TGTGCCAGCAGCGTAGAAAATCGGGGGGCGGCGGGCTACACCTTC. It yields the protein CASSVENRGAAGYTF.

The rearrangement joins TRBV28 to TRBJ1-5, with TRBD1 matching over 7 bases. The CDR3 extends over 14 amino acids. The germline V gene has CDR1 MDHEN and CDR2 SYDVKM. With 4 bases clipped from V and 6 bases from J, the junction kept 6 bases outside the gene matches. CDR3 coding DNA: TGTGCCAGCAGTTCCTCAGGGGGAGGTCAGCCCCAGCATTTT. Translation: CASSSSGGGQPQHF.

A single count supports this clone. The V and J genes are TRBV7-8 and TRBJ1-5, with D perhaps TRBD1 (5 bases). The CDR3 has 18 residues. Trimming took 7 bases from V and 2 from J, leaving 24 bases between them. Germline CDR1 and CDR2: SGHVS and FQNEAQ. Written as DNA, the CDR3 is TGTGCCAGCACTCCAAGAACTAACCGGAGGGGCGGCAATCAGCCCCAGCATTTT. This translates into CASTPRTNRRGGNQPQHF.